The rows below give T cell receptor beta chains drawn from one sample of a study of post-analysis software for immune sequencing data. TCRdb fed the PCR reads into MiXCR, producing one record per CDR3 protein. Altogether some 690,000 distinct CDR3 sequences are present, more than 50% being singletons, with the ten largest covering 11%. Input material: blood. The receptor source for this set is a girl between 2 and 10 years old with multiple sclerosis. Both conserved end residues are part of each CDR3. Each record gives: J gene, CDR3 length, D gene, V gene, clone size, CDR3 protein, CDR3 DNA. D genes are given only for firm matches. Rows give clone size only sometimes, using once, few, many, or a class for an expanded clone.

>TRBJ2-7|13|-|TRBV29-1|-
CSVGHPHDHEQYF
TGCAGCGTTGGACATCCGCACGACCACGAGCAGTACTTC
>TRBJ2-5|16|TRBD1|TRBV20-1|few
CSARGPNAGGKETQYF
TGCAGTGCTAGAGGGCCTAACGCAGGGGGAAAAGAGACCCAGTACTTC
>TRBJ1-1|12|-|TRBV7-9|-
CAGEGQNTEAFF
TGTGCCGGGGAGGGACAAAACACTGAAGCTTTCTTT
>TRBJ1-1|15|TRBD1|TRBV29-1|-
CSVEAQLQGPTEAFF
TGCAGCGTTGAAGCCCAGTTACAGGGGCCCACTGAAGCTTTCTTT
>TRBJ2-1|16|TRBD2|TRBV7-2|-
CASSLTSGGTYNEQFF
TGTGCCAGCAGCTTAACAAGCGGGGGGACCTACAATGAGCAGTTCTTC
>TRBJ2-7|16|TRBD1|TRBV11-2|-
CASSLGLRDSFYEQYF
TGTGCCAGCAGCTTAGGCCTCCGGGACAGCTTCTACGAGCAGTACTTC
>TRBJ2-1|16|-|TRBV6-1|-
CANSPTQGLQLNEQFF
TGTGCCAACAGCCCCACTCAGGGACTTCAACTCAATGAGCAGTTCTTC
>TRBJ2-7|15|TRBD2|TRBV7-3|few
CASSLLAGIACEQYF
TGTGCCAGCAGCTTACTAGCGGGAATAGCCTGCGAGCAGTACTTC
>TRBJ2-1|16|-|TRBV5-1|-
CASSFDSPRFHNEQFF
TGCGCCAGCAGCTTTGACAGCCCCCGATTTCACAATGAGCAGTTCTTC
>TRBJ2-7|12|-|TRBV9|-
CASSKVGNEQYF
TGTGCCAGCAGCAAAGTAGGTAACGAGCAGTACTTC
>TRBJ2-2|14|TRBD2|TRBV12-3/TRBV12-4|-
CASSILAASGELFF
TGTGCCAGCAGCATTCTAGCGGCCAGCGGGGAGCTGTTTTTT
>TRBJ2-3|15|-|TRBV10-3|-
CATWGGHRGGDTQYF
TGTGCCACCTGGGGGGGACACCGCGGAGGAGATACGCAGTATTTT
>TRBJ2-2|16|TRBD2|TRBV20-1|-
CSARELAGNNTGELFF
TGCAGTGCTAGAGAACTAGCGGGGAATAACACCGGGGAGCTGTTTTTT
>TRBJ2-7|11|-|TRBV12-3/TRBV12-4|-
CASQSGYEQYF
TGTGCCAGCCAAAGTGGGTACGAGCAGTACTTC
>TRBJ2-1|13|-|TRBV5-5|few
CASSLASVNEQFF
TGTGCCAGCAGCTTGGCCAGCGTAAATGAGCAGTTCTTC
>TRBJ1-1|14|-|TRBV5-1|-
CASSLGGSQPEAFF
TGCGCCAGCAGCTTGGGCGGCAGCCAACCTGAAGCTTTCTTT
>TRBJ2-7|16|-|TRBV6-5|-
CASSLVAGQGLREQYF
TGTGCCAGCAGCTTAGTTGCTGGGCAGGGGCTTCGGGAGCAGTACTTC
>TRBJ2-1|10|-|TRBV20-1|few
CSASLDEQFF
TGCAGTGCTAGTCTCGATGAGCAGTTCTTC
>TRBJ2-1|13|-|TRBV7-9|-
CASSPRRGPEQFF
TGTGCCAGCAGCCCCCGTAGGGGCCCTGAGCAGTTCTTC
>TRBJ2-7|15|TRBD2|TRBV20-1|-
CSALRPGGITYEQYF
TGCAGTGCTCTTCGACCGGGGGGGATAACCTACGAGCAGTACTTC
>TRBJ2-5|15|TRBD2|TRBV6-6|few
CASRRTSGGQETQYF
TGTGCCAGCAGACGGACTAGCGGGGGCCAAGAGACCCAGTACTTC
>TRBJ2-6|15|-|TRBV28|-
CASRGPVSGANVLTF
TGTGCCAGCAGGGGACCAGTCTCTGGGGCCAACGTCCTGACTTTC
>TRBJ2-3|16|-|TRBV5-1|-
CASRGTGTLSPDTQYF
TGCGCCAGCAGGGGCACCGGGACACTCTCCCCAGATACGCAGTATTTT
>TRBJ1-5|16|TRBD1|TRBV5-1|-
CASSLGGTGNNQPQHF
TGCGCCAGCAGCTTGGGTGGGACAGGCAATAATCAGCCCCAGCATTTT
>TRBJ1-2|13|-|TRBV12-3/TRBV12-4|-
CASSQQGYYGYTF
TGTGCCAGCAGTCAACAGGGTTACTATGGCTACACCTTC
>TRBJ1-2|12|TRBD1|TRBV20-1|-
CSASEGARVDTF
TGCAGTGCTAGTGAGGGGGCGCGGGTGGACACCTTC
>TRBJ1-1|14|-|TRBV5-1|-
CASSLDTKNTEAFF
TGCGCCAGCAGCTTGGACACTAAGAACACTGAAGCTTTCTTT
>TRBJ1-2|13|-|TRBV7-2|-
CASSLGGAYGYTF
TGTGCCAGCAGTCTAGGGGGGGCTTATGGCTACACCTTC
>TRBJ2-6|19|TRBD1|TRBV5-6|-
CASSLVLGQGSSGANVLTF
TGTGCCAGCAGCTTGGTTTTGGGACAGGGCAGCTCTGGGGCCAACGTCCTGACTTTC
>TRBJ1-4|17|-|TRBV7-9|-
CASSFQAHRVENEKLFF
TGTGCCAGCAGCTTCCAAGCCCACAGGGTAGAGAATGAAAAACTGTTTTTT
>TRBJ2-1|13|-|TRBV7-9|-
CATSQGPQNEQFF
TGTGCCACTTCACAGGGCCCGCAGAATGAGCAGTTCTTC
>TRBJ2-1|13|-|TRBV20-1|-
CSAREKGGYEQFF
TGCAGTGCTAGAGAAAAGGGGGGCTATGAGCAGTTCTTC
>TRBJ1-1|17|-|TRBV27|once
CASSLSAGSRMNTEAFF
TGTGCCAGCAGTTTATCCGCGGGCAGTCGGATGAACACTGAAGCTTTCTTT
>TRBJ2-7|14|-|TRBV5-1|few
CASSLVLGSYEQYF
TGCGCCAGCAGCTTGGTTCTAGGGTCCTACGAGCAGTACTTC
>TRBJ1-2|15|TRBD1|TRBV12-3/TRBV12-4|-
CASSTGTGGAYGYTF
TGTGCCAGCAGTACCGGGACAGGGGGCGCCTACGGCTACACCTTC
>TRBJ2-3|16|TRBD2|TRBV7-2|-
CASSLRLAGDADTQYF
TGTGCCAGCAGCCTCAGGCTAGCGGGAGATGCAGATACGCAGTATTTT
>TRBJ2-3|16|TRBD2|TRBV7-2|-
CASTGLAGVSTDTQYF
TGTGCCAGCACCGGACTAGCGGGAGTCAGCACAGATACGCAGTATTTT
>TRBJ2-7|15|-|TRBV7-3|-
CASSLGRGPGYEQYF
TGTGCCAGCAGCCTAGGTAGAGGTCCGGGTTACGAGCAGTACTTC
>TRBJ1-2|15|-|TRBV7-4|-
CASSDLRQAGPGYTF
TGTGCCAGCAGCGACCTCCGACAGGCCGGACCTGGCTACACCTTC
>TRBJ2-5|15|-|TRBV5-1|-
CASSYGTGIQETQYF
TGCGCCAGCAGCTATGGAACAGGGATTCAAGAGACCCAGTACTTC
>TRBJ2-7|15|TRBD2|TRBV4-2|-
CATGLAGDYSYEQCF
TGTGCCACCGGACTAGCGGGAGACTACTCCTACGAGCAGTGCTTC
>TRBJ2-7|15|-|TRBV6-5|-
CASSGTPLEPYEQYF
TGTGCCAGCAGCGGGACTCCCCTTGAGCCCTACGAGCAGTACTTC
>TRBJ2-4|14|-|TRBV24-1|-
CATSDTGAKNIQYF
TGTGCCACCAGTGATACAGGAGCCAAAAACATTCAGTACTTC
>TRBJ1-2|13|-|TRBV3-1|-
CASSSGLNYGYTF
TGTGCCAGCAGCTCCGGTTTGAACTATGGCTACACCTTC
>TRBJ2-7|14|-|TRBV20-1|few
CSARIPPTGIEQYF
TGCAGTGCTAGAATCCCGCCCACAGGGATCGAGCAGTACTTC
>TRBJ2-3|17|TRBD2|TRBV20-1|-
CSADRILTSGVEDTQYF
TGCAGTGCTGATAGAATTCTGACTAGCGGGGTTGAAGATACGCAGTATTTT
>TRBJ2-5|14|TRBD2|TRBV10-1|few
CASSDSGSGETQYF
TGCGCCAGCAGTGATAGCGGGAGCGGGGAGACCCAGTACTTC
>TRBJ2-2|15|-|TRBV7-9|-
CASSLNRLNTGELFF
TGTGCCAGCAGCTTAAACAGGCTGAACACCGGGGAGCTGTTTTTT
>TRBJ2-7|14|TRBD2|TRBV12-3/TRBV12-4|-
CASKAWTSGDEQYF
TGTGCCAGCAAAGCCTGGACTAGCGGGGACGAGCAGTACTTC
>TRBJ2-1|14|-|TRBV7-6|-
CASSLVIDRGEQFF
TGTGCCAGCAGCTTAGTGATAGATAGGGGTGAGCAGTTCTTC
>TRBJ2-1|13|TRBD1|TRBV3-1|few
CASSPYRGNEQFF
TGTGCCAGCAGCCCGTACAGGGGTAATGAGCAGTTCTTC
>TRBJ2-5|16|TRBD2|TRBV7-9|-
CASSQPGLASQETQYF
TGTGCCAGCTCCCAACCGGGACTAGCGTCACAAGAGACCCAGTACTTC
>TRBJ2-5|15|TRBD2|TRBV20-1|-
CSAPGRLAGEETQYF
TGCAGTGCCCCGGGGAGACTAGCGGGAGAAGAGACCCAGTACTTC
>TRBJ1-5|15|TRBD1|TRBV27|-
CASRRSRDRYQPQHF
TGTGCCAGCAGAAGAAGCCGGGACAGATATCAGCCCCAGCATTTT
>TRBJ1-2|14|TRBD1|TRBV6-5|-
CASSSGTEVYGYTF
TGTGCCAGCAGCTCCGGGACAGAAGTCTATGGCTACACCTTC
>TRBJ2-1|16|TRBD2|TRBV7-2|-
CASSLRGALAGGEQFF
TGTGCCAGCAGCTTAAGGGGGGCGCTAGCGGGGGGTGAGCAGTTCTTC
>TRBJ2-3|15|-|TRBV7-2|-
CASTEGWLATDTQYF
TGTGCCAGCACCGAAGGGTGGTTAGCAACAGATACGCAGTATTTT
>TRBJ2-5|12|-|TRBV20-1|-
CSARDQQETQYF
TGCAGTGCTAGAGACCAGCAAGAGACCCAGTACTTC